This T cell receptor beta chain was recorded in a study of T cells in Graves' hyperthyroidism and ophthalmopathy. The CDR3 spans 12 residues. In germline, CDR1 is SNHLY, CDR2 FYNNEI. There are many counts of this clonotype. Sequence at one end of the junction differs from germline and may be a read error. RNA transcripts were the template for amplifying TCR beta CDR3 regions. First-round RT-PCR with HTBI primers amplified the TCR CDR3 region. TCRdb re-derived calls from the multiplex PCR reads in MiXCR, one entry per CDR3 protein. This repertoire shows a few hundred thousand distinct CDR3 sequences, around a sixth found once; its top ten account for 40%.

This TCR derives from a man aged 18-30 years with Graves' ophthalmopathy. Sequences were obtained from blood. The rearrangement joins TRBV2 to TRBJ1-1, with D perhaps TRBD1 (5 bases). The CDR3 DNA follows: TGTGCCAGCAGTGAAGGTGGTAGGGGCCCCGTCTTT. It is translated as CASSEGGRGPVF.